This T cell receptor beta chain was obtained from a study of identical twins. This clonotype was seen more than once but under ten times. Its matching antigen is unknown. CDR3 size: 16 residues. From germline, CDR1 is LGHDT and CDR2 YNNKEL (reference sequence). The V gene lost 4 bases and the J gene lost 0 bases, with 12 bases spanning the gap. Template switching added a universal primer site; cDNA carried unique molecular identifiers. TCRdb re-analysed the 5' RACE reads in MiXCR, keeping a single row per CDR3 protein. The profile shows some 97,000 distinct CDR3 sequences, less than 6.5% of them singletons. Findings and caveats of the study: Among out-of-frame alpha sequences shared by twins, low generation probability occurred in excess.

The receptor was derived from a woman aged 45-65 years in good health. Sequencing was performed on memory T cells sorted from blood. The chain has TRBV3-1 and TRBJ2-2; TRBD1 is a possible D gene (6 bases). DNA for the CDR3: TGTGCCAGCAGCCTTACCCAGGGGTCGAACACCGGGGAGCTGTTTTTT. It codes for CASSLTQGSNTGELFF.